A single sample is the source of the 18 T cell receptor beta chains below, sequenced in a study of radiation and T cells in renal cell carcinoma. Described time point: baseline pretreatment blood. The sample's treatment: 15 Gy SBRT to primary tumor, nephrectomy 4 weeks later. TCRdb keeps only in-frame clones here, not all; method: immunoSEQ multiplex PCR. This sample has nearly 50,000 clones, with approximately 80% found just once. Sequenced material: blood, taken from a patient whose treatment included radiotherapy and nephrectomy. These receptor sequences come from a woman aged 70-85 years with renal cell carcinoma.

The genes are TRBV5-1 and TRBJ2-2; D is possibly TRBD1 (5 bases). Trimming cost V 0 bases and J 9 bases, with 12 bases left between them. The germline V gene has CDR1 SGHRS and CDR2 YFSETQ. CDR3 size: 14 residues. Here the CDR3 reads CASSLDQGVRELFF. The CDR3 DNA reads TGCGCCAGCAGCTTGGATCAGGGCGTGCGGGAGCTGTTTTTT. Together with reference TRBV5-1 and TRBJ2-2, the CDR3 gives the full variable domain: KAGVTQTPRYLIKTRGQQVTLSCSPISGHRSVSWYQQTPGQGLQFLFEYFSETQRNKGNFPGRFSGRQFSNSRSEMNVSTLELGDSALYLCASSLDQGVRELFFGEGSRLTVL.

Worth noting for this clone: Other DNA sequences in the sample encode the same CDR3. The chain links TRBV7-2 to TRBJ2-1; possible D gene TRBD1, 5 bases. Germline V gene sequence: CDR1 SGHTA, CDR2 FQGNSA. The V end was cut by 4 bases, the J end by 10 bases, with 11 bases between. The CDR3 is made up of 12 amino acids. The CDR3 is CASSSQGYEQFF. The CDR3 bases are TGTGCCAGCAGCTCCCAGGGTTACGAGCAGTTCTTC.

This chain connects TRBV25-1 to TRBJ2-1; D may be TRBD1 or TRBD2 (5 bases each). Trimming left V 2 bases short and J 7 bases short, with 15 bases between. The CDR3 runs 15 residues. Germline loops: CDR1 MGHDK, CDR2 SYGVNS. The CDR3 sequence is CASSEAGAEGNEQFF. DNA of the CDR3: TGTGCCAGCAGTGAAGCCGGGGCTGAGGGGAATGAGCAGTTCTTC.

The chain employs TRBV10-3 and TRBJ2-7, with D tentatively TRBD2 (5 bases). This CDR3 has 13 amino acids. The V gene's germline CDR1 is ENHRY and CDR2 SYGVKD. Trimming removed 6 bases from V and 1 base from J, with 10 bases in between. DNA of the CDR3: TGTGCCATCAGCTACCGGGATTCCTACGAGCAGTACTTC. Protein sequence: CAISYRDSYEQYF.

DNA of the CDR3: TGTGCCAGCAGCAAAGGGAGGACTATGTGGTACACTGAAGCTTTCTTT. This encodes CASSKGRTMWYTEAFF. The gene calls are TRBV21-1 and TRBJ1-1. TRBV21-1 is designated a pseudogene. The CDR3 length is 16 residues.

This clone has just one count. The rearrangement links TRBV4-1 to TRBJ2-5, with D maybe TRBD1 (5 bases). Trimming stripped 1 base from V and 4 bases from J, with 13 bases between. The germline CDR1 and CDR2 sequences are MGHRA and YSYEKL. The CDR3 sequence is 15 residues long. The CDR3: CASSQGQHLPETQYF. The DNA for the CDR3 is TGCGCCAGCAGCCAAGGACAGCACCTCCCAGAGACCCAGTACTTC.

The chain is built from TRBV7-2 and TRBJ1-3; D unresolved. The CDR3 runs to 15 residues. Germline CDR1 reads SGHTA; CDR2 reads FQGNSA. The germline V and J ends were trimmed by 6 bases and 0 bases, with 12 bases remaining between them. The CDR3: CASSPQGHSGNTIYF. The CDR3 DNA reads TGTGCCAGCAGTCCCCAAGGGCACTCTGGAAACACCATATATTTT.

This clone has more than one count but fewer than ten. The genes are TRBV27 and TRBJ2-7, with D possibly matching TRBD1 (5 bases). The germline V and J ends were trimmed by 3 bases and 6 bases, with 9 bases remaining between them. Germline V gene data show CDR1 as MNHEY and CDR2 as SMNVEV (reference sequence). The CDR3 spans 12 residues. CDR3 sequence (DNA): TGTGCCAGCAGTTTGGTTGGGGCCGAGCAGTACTTC. Amino acids: CASSLVGAEQYF.

This chain connects TRBV7-2 to TRBJ2-3; a possible D gene is TRBD2 (6 bases). The CDR3 extends over 16 amino acids. V lost 1 base and J 8 bases, leaving 19 bases between the germline ends. The germline gives CDR1 SGHTA, CDR2 FQGNSA. The CDR3 DNA reads as TGTGCCAGCAGCTTAGGGGGGGACGGTACTGGAAGTACGCAGTATTTT. Residues: CASSLGGDGTGSTQYF.

There are a few counts of this clone. This rearrangement joins TRBV9 to TRBJ1-1, with 7 bases lining up with TRBD1. Per the germline V gene, CDR1 is SGDLS and CDR2 is YYNGEE. Germline trimming cut 1 base from V and 3 bases from J; bases unmatched to any gene: 0. The CDR3 is made up of 13 amino acids. The CDR3 sequence: CASSVQGDTEAFF. Here the CDR3 DNA reads TGTGCCAGCAGCGTACAGGGGGACACTGAAGCTTTCTTT. The full variable domain, rest sourced from reference TRBV9 and TRBJ1-1, is DSGVTQTPKHLITATGQRVTLRCSPRSGDLSVYWYQQSLDQGLQFLIQYYNGEERAKGNILERFSAQQFPDLHSELNLSSLELGDSALYFCASSVQGDTEAFFGQGTRLTVV.

This sequence joins TRBV9 and TRBJ2-2; 7 positions agree with TRBD1. Trimming removed 0 bases from V and 5 bases from J; junction bases left unmatched: 4. From germline, CDR1 is SGDLS and CDR2 YYNGEE. This CDR3 has 15 residues. This CDR3 reads CASSVGQGGTGELFF. The CDR3 nucleotides read TGTGCCAGCAGCGTAGGACAGGGTGGAACCGGGGAGCTGTTTTTT.

CDR3 bases: TGTGCCAGCAGCCCAACAGGGGTTACCGGGGAGCTGTTTTTT. Translating gives CASSPTGVTGELFF. The genes are TRBV7-2 and TRBJ2-2, with TRBD1 identical over 7 bases. The CDR3 spans 14 residues. V lost 5 bases, J lost 5 bases, and 5 bases stayed unmatched. Germline V gene data show CDR1 as SGHTA and CDR2 as FQGNSA.

This clone is a singleton in its sample. This chain connects TRBV11-2 to TRBJ1-1; no clear D gene. The CDR3 covers 13 residues. Germline values: CDR1 SGHAT, CDR2 FQNNGV. Deletions cut 1 base from V and 1 base from J, with 4 bases between. Here the CDR3 DNA reads TGTGCCAGCAGCTTAGGGGGGAACACTGAAGCTTTCTTT. Translated: CASSLGGNTEAFF.

V and J are TRBV7-9 and TRBJ2-7; no reliable D call. The CDR3 has 13 amino acids. Germline lookup yields CDR1 SEHNR and CDR2 FQNEAQ (reference sequence). The ends were cut back, 3 bases at V and 0 bases at J, with 6 bases in the middle. DNA for the CDR3: TGTGCCAGCAGCTTTCCAGCCTCCTACGAGCAGTACTTC. Amino acids: CASSFPASYEQYF.

This clone was observed a few times. The chain combines TRBV6-5 with TRBJ2-3; possibly TRBD1 or TRBD2 for D (5 bases each). This CDR3 comprises 16 residues. CDR1 is MNHEY and CDR2 is SVGAGI in the germline V gene. Trimming took 2 bases from V and 0 from J, leaving 12 bases between them. CDR3 coding DNA: TGTGCCAGCAGTTACGCCCGGGGCGGGAGCACAGATACGCAGTATTTT. Its translation: CASSYARGGSTDTQYF.

This chain links TRBV4-3 with TRBJ2-1, with D maybe TRBD1 (6 bases). V shed 6 bases and J shed 6 bases, with 15 bases lying between them. This CDR3 comprises 14 residues. Germline V gives CDR1 LGHNA, CDR2 YSLEER. CDR3 region: CASSGAGVGNEQFF. CDR3 DNA sequence: TGCGCCAGCAGTGGGGCAGGGGTTGGCAATGAGCAGTTCTTC.

The table lists this clone with a count of one. CDR3 sequence: CASSANRGLAYEQYF. The CDR3 coding sequence is TGTGCCAGCTCAGCCAACAGGGGATTGGCCTACGAGCAGTACTTC. The chain links TRBV18 to TRBJ2-7, with 7 bases that match TRBD1. Germline values: CDR1 KGHSH, CDR2 LQKENI. The CDR3 runs 15 residues. V trimming: 5 bases; J trimming: 2 bases; junction bases outside the gene matches: 9.

The chain couples TRBV30 to TRBJ2-7; TRBD2 agrees at 9 bases. CDR1 is GTSNPN, CDR2 SVGIG, per germline (reference sequence). The length of the CDR3 is 14 residues. Trimming removed 1 base from V and 6 bases from J; junction bases left unmatched: 7. The CDR3 region has the DNA TGTGCCTGGAGTGCCTTAGCGGGAGACTTCGAGCAGTACTTC. It codes for CAWSALAGDFEQYF.